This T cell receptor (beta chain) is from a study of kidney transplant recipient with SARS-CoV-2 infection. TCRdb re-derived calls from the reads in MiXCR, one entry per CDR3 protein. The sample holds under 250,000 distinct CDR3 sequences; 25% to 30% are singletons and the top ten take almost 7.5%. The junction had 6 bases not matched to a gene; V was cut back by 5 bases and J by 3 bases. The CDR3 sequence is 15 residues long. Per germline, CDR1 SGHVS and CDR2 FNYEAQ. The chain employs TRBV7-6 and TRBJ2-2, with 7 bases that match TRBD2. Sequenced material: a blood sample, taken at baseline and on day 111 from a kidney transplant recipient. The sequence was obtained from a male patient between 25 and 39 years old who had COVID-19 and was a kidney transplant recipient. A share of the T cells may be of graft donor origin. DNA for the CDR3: TGTGCCAGCAGCGGATGGGGGGGGGACACCGGGGAGCTGTTTTTT. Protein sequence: CASSGWGGDTGELFF.